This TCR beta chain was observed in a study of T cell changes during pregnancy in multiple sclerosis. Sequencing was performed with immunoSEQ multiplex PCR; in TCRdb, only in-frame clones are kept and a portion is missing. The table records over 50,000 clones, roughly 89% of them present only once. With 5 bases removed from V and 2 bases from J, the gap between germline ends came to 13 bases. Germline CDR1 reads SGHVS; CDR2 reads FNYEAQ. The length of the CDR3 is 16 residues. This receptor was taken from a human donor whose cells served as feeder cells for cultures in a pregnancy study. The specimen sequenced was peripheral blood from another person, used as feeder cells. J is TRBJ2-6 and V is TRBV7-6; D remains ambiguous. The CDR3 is CASSPLLITGANVLTF. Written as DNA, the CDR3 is TGTGCCAGCAGCCCACTTTTAATAACTGGGGCCAACGTCCTGACTTTC.